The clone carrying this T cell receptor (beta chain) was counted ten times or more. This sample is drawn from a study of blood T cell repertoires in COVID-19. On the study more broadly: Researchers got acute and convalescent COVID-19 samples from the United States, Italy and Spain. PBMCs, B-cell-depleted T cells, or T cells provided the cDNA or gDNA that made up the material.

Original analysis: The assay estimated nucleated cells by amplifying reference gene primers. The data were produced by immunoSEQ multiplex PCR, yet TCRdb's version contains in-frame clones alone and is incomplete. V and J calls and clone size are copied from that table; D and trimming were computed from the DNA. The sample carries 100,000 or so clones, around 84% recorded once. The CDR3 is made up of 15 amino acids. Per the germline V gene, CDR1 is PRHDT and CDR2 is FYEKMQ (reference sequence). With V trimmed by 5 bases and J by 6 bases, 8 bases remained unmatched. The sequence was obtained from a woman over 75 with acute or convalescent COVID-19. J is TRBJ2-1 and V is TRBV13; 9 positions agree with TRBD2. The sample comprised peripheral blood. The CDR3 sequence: CASSDSRAGGNEQFF. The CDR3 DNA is TGTGCCAGCAGCGACTCCAGAGCGGGAGGCAATGAGCAGTTCTTC.